This T cell receptor beta chain was captured by sequencing in a study of human T cells and chemical hapten exposure. Overall study context: Patients additionally received therapeutic doses of diphenylcyclopropenone on the scalp once a week, and this continued throughout the approximately 24-week study.

Study-wide points: The study found that PT1 expanded TCR counts correlated positively with patch test score. The study found expanded TCRs formed significantly more large CDR3 similarity clusters than controls.

The time point was: patch test 3, about 24 weeks after DPC sensitization. Treatment described: therapeutic diphenylcyclopropenone sensitization with weekly scalp DPC. Individual cDNA molecules had unique molecular identifiers attached to them by the library. TCRdb reprocessed the RACE reads via MiXCR and lists one record per CDR3 protein. The sample consists of under 200,000 distinct CDR3 sequences, roughly 25% of them appearing once. This clonotype was observed a handful of times. Its antigen remains unidentified. This CDR3 contains 14 residues. In germline, CDR1 is SQVTM, CDR2 ANQGSEA. V was shortened by 6 bases and J by 4 bases, with 16 bases between the two germline ends.

The sample here was whole blood, taken in connection with sensitization to the hapten diphenylcyclopropenone (DPC). This TCR derives from a woman under 30 with alopecia areata. Some clones in this sample may be carry-over from other donors' samples. This chain uses TRBV29-1 with TRBJ2-1; no definite D call. In DNA form, the CDR3 reads TGCAGCGTGACCCCTTCAGGTAGTTACAATGAGCAGTTCTTC. It codes for CSVTPSGSYNEQFF.